This TCR beta chain was obtained from a study of PD-1 blockade in classical Hodgkin lymphoma. Whole-study results and caveats: Newly diagnosed patients and complete responders had comparable diversity at baseline. CD4+ but not CD8+ TCR diversity rose significantly by C4D1.

Generated by immunoSEQ multiplex PCR, the TCRdb table keeps only in-frame clones and is missing some. The repertoire includes roughly 60,000 clones, 90% of them detected once, and about 9.6% sits in the top ten. As for this clone: Its antigen is undetermined.

Each patient experienced a relapse that followed autologous stem cell transplantation, and brentuximab vedotin exposure varied. Germline lookup yields CDR1 LNHDA and CDR2 SQIVND (reference sequence). The CDR3 has 17 residues. Unmatched junction bases numbered 9, after V lost 4 bases and J lost 4 bases. The V and J genes are TRBV19 and TRBJ2-3, with 12 positions matching TRBD2. The sequencing here drew on peripheral blood mononuclear cells (PBMCs), taken at baseline. The source is a human donor with classical Hodgkin lymphoma. CDR3 nucleotide sequence: TGTGCCAGTAGTACCCTTTCTAGCGGGGGGGCCTCAGATACGCAGTATTTT. It yields the protein CASSTLSSGGASDTQYF.